The TCR beta chain described here comes from a study of T cells expressing NK-cell markers. Study-level information: Sequencing covered eight donors, seven HCMV-seropositive and one seronegative.

Regarding the study as a whole: What remained unclear was the HCMV specificity of expanded NKG2C+ T cell clones. These clonotypes additionally ranked first within the CD3+CD56-NKG2C+ fraction of a few donors.

Researchers built TCR beta cDNA using 5'RACE template switching with UMIs. TCRdb reprocessed the 5' RACE reads and reports one entry per CDR3 protein, with no DNA. The sample table sets out about 460,000 distinct CDR3 sequences. The V gene's germline CDR1 is SGHAT and CDR2 FQNNGV. CDR3 length equals 15 residues. A note on this clonotype: Its antigen is not known.

The gene calls are TRBV11-2 and TRBJ2-3; TCRdb calls TRBD1, which cannot be checked without DNA. The receptor's source is a woman in her forties or fifties in good health. What was sequenced was blood T cells: a sorted CD56 or NKG2C T cell subset, CD4+ or CD8+ T cells, or bulk PBMC T cells (not recorded which). Here the CDR3 reads CASAPLQGRMHTQYF.